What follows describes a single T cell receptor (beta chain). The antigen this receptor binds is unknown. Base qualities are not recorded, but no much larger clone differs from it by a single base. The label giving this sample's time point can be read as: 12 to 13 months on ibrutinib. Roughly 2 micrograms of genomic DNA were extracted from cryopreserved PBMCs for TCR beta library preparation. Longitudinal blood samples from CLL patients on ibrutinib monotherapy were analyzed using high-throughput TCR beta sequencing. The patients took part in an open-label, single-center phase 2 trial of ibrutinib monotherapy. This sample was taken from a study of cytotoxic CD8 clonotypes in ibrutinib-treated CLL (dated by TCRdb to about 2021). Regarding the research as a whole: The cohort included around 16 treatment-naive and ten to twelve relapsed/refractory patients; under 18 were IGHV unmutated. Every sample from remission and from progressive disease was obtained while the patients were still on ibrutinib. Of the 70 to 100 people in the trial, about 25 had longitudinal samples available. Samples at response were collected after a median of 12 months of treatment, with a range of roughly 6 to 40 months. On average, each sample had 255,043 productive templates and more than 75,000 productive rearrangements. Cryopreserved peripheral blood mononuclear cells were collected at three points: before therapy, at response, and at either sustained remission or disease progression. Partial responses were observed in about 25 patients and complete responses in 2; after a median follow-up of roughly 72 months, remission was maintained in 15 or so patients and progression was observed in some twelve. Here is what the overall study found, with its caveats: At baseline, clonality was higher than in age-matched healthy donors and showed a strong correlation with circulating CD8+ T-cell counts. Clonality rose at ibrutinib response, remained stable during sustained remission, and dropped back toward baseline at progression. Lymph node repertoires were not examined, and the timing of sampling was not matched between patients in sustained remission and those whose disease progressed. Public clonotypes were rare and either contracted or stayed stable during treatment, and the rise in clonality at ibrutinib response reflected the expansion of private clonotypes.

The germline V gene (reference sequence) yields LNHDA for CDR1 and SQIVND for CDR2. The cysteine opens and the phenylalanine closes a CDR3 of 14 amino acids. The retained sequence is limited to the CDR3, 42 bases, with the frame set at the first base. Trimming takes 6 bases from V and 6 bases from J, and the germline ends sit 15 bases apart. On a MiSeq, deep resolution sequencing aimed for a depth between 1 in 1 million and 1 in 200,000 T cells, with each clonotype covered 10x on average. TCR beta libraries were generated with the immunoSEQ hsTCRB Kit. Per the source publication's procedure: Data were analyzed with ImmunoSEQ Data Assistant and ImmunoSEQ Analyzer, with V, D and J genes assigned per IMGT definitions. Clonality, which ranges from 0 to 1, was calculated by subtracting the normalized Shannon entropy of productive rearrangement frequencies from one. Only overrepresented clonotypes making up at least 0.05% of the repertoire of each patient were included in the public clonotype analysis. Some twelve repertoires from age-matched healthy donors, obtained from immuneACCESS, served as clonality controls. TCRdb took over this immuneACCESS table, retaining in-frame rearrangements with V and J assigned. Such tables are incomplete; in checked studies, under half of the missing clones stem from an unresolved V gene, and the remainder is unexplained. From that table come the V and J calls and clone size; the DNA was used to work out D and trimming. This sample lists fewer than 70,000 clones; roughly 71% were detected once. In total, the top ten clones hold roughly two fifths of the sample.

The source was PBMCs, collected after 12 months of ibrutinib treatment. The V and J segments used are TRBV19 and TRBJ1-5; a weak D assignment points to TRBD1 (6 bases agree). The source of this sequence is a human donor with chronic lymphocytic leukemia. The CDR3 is CASSDRYSGQPQHF. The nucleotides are TGTGCCAGTAGCGACAGGTACTCGGGTCAGCCCCAGCATTTT.